These T cell receptor beta chains were read from a single sample in a study of blood T cell repertoires in COVID-19. Only in-frame clones appear in the TCRdb table, and some are missing; sequencing was by immunoSEQ multiplex PCR. This repertoire shows approximately 150,000 clones, about four fifths found once; its top ten account for under 15%. Input material: peripheral blood. The origin of the receptors is a man between 65 and 80 years old who had recovered from COVID-19. Both conserved end residues are part of each CDR3.

CDR3 protein,V gene
CASSITQGTYEQYF,TRBV5-1
CASSSTDIYGYTF,TRBV5-1
CASSTHRVGYTF,TRBV19
CASIVPGENTGELFF,TRBV6-5
CAISEPTESGYEQYF,TRBV10-3
CASRQGRVDGYTF,TRBV12-3/TRBV12-4
CASSLLAGGYNEQFF,TRBV4-1
CASNEGQETQYF,TRBV5-4
CASSLITSGRGETQYF,TRBV5-1
CASSNYHRGLGAGELFF,TRBV19
CASSYGKGQGSYMNTEAFF,TRBV6-2/TRBV6-3
CASSRNHPTSGQGHYGYTF,TRBV3-1/TRBV3-2
CASSEQGGNTEAFF,TRBV2
CASSQNRGFPYEQYF,TRBV11-2
CASRIQGGMDTQYF,TRBV19
CASSTLAGGPGYTQYF,TRBV7-9
CAWSLQQGGRAPLHF,TRBV30
CASSLTGFYNEQFF,TRBV7-9
CASSQDAPGAPYNEQFF,TRBV3-1/TRBV3-2
CASTPPGNYGYTF,TRBV28
CASSLRAAGDSYNEQFF,TRBV7-6
CASRQSGTGLTEAFF,TRBV6-5
CASSEAGTGVYNEQFF,TRBV6-1
CSVGGGQNTEAFF,TRBV29-1
CASRQGSYEQYF,TRBV28
CASSERDTEDNSPLHF,TRBV10-2
CASSLDLAGHTGELFF,TRBV5-1
CAISTNRQGSYGYTF,TRBV10-3